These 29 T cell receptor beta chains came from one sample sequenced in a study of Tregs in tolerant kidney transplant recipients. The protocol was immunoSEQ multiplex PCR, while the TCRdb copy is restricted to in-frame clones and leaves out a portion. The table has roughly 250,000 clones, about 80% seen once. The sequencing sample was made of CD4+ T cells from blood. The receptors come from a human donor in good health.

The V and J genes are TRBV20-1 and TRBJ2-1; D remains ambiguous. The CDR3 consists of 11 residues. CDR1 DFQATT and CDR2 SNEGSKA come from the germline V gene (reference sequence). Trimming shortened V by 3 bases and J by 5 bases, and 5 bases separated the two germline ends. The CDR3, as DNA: TGCAGTGCTAGCCTAAACAATGAGCAGTTCTTC. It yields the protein CSASLNNEQFF.

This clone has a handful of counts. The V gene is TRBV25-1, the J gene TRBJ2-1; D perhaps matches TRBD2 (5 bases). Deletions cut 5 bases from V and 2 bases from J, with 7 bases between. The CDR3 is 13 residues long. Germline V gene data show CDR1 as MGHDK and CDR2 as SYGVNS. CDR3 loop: CASSSGTYNEQFF. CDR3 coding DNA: TGTGCCAGCAGTTCGGGAACCTACAATGAGCAGTTCTTC.

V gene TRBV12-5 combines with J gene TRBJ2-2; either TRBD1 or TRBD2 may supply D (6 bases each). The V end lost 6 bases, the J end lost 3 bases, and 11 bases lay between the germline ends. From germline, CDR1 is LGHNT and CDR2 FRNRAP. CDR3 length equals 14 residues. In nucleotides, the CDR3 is TGTGCTAGTGGACGGGGGCAAGACACCGGGGAGCTGTTTTTT. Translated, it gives CASGRGQDTGELFF.

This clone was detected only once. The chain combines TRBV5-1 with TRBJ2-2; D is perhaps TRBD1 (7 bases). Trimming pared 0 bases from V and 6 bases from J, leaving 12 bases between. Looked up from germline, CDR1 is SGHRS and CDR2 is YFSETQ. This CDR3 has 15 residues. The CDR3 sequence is CASSLGQGGPGELFF. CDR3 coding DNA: TGCGCCAGCAGCTTGGGACAGGGAGGTCCCGGGGAGCTGTTTTTT.

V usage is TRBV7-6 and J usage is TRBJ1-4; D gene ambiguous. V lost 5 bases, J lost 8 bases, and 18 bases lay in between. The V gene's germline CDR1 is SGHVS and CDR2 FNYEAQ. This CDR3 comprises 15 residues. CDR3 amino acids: CASSPSPRFKEKLFF. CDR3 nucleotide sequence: TGTGCCAGCAGCCCCTCGCCGAGATTTAAAGAAAAACTGTTTTTT.

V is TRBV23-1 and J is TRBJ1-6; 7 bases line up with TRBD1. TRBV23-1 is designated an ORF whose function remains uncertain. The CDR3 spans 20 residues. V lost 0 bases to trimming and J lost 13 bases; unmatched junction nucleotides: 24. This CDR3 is CASSQSGCQPRGTARGPLHF. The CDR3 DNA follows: TGCGCCAGCAGTCAATCTGGGTGCCAGCCCCGCGGGACAGCCCGCGGGCCCCTCCACTTT.

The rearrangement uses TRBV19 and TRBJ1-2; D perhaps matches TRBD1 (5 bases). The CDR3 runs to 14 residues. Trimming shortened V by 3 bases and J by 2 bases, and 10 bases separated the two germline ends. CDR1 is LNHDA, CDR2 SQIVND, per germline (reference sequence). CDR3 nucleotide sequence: TGTGCCAGTAGTATCAGCAGACAGAACTATGGCTACACCTTC. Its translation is CASSISRQNYGYTF.

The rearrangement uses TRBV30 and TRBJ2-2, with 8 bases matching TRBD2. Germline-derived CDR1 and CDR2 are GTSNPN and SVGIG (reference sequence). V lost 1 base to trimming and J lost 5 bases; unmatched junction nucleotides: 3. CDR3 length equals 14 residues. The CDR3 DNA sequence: TGTGCCTGGAGTGGCGGGGGGCTGACCGGGGAGCTGTTTTTT. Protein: CAWSGGGLTGELFF.

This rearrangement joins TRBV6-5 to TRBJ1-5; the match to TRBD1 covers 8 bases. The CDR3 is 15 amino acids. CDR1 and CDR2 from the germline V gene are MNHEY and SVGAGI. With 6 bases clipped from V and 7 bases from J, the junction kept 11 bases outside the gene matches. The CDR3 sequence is CASSYTGGGHQPQHF. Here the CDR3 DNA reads TGTGCCAGCAGCTATACAGGGGGAGGGCACCAGCCCCAGCATTTT.

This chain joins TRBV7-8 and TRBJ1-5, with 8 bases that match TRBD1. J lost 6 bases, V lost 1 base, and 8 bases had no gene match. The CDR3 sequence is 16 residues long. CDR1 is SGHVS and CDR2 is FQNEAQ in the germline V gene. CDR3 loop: CASSLEGRGLIQPQHF. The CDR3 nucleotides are TGTGCCAGCAGCTTAGAAGGCAGGGGGCTCATTCAGCCCCAGCATTTT.

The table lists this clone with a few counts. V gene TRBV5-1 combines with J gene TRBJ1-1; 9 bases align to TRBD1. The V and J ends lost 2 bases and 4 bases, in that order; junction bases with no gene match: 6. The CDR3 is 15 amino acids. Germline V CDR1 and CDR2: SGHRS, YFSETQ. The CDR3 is CASSLPGTGSTEAFF. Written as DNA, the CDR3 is TGCGCCAGCAGCTTACCCGGGACAGGGAGCACTGAAGCTTTCTTT.

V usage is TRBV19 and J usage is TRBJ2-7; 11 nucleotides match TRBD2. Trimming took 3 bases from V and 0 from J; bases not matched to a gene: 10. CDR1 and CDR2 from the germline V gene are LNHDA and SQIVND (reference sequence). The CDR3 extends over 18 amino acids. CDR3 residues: CASSIGGLAGGYSYEQYF. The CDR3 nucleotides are TGTGCCAGTAGTATTGGTGGGCTAGCGGGAGGATACTCCTACGAGCAGTACTTC.

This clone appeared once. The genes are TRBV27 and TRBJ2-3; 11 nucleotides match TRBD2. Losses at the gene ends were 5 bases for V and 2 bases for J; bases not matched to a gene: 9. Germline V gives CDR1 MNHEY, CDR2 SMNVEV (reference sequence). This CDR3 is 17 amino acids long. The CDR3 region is CASSPPRLAGYTDTQYF. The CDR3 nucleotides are TGTGCCAGCAGTCCGCCCCGACTAGCGGGATACACAGATACGCAGTATTTT.

CDR3 region: CASSKDRGDSGNTIYF. Here the CDR3 DNA reads TGCGCCAGCAGCAAGGACAGGGGCGACTCTGGAAACACCATATATTTT. The chain carries TRBV5-1 and TRBJ1-3, with TRBD1 matching 9 bases. The germline V gene encodes CDR1 SGHRS and CDR2 YFSETQ. This CDR3 is built from 16 residues. V lost 4 bases, J lost 0 bases, and 5 bases stayed unmatched.

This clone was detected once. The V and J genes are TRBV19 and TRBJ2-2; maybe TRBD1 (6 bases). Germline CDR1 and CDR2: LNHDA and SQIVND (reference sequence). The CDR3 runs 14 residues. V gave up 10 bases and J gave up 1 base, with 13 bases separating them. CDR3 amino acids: CATGKQGNTGELFF. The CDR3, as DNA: TGTGCCACCGGAAAACAGGGGAACACCGGGGAGCTGTTTTTT. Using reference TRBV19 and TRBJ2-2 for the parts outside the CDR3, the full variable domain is DGGITQSPKYLFRKEGQNVTLSCEQNLNHDAMYWYRQDPGQGLRLIYYSQIVNDFQKGDIAEGYSVSREKKESFPLTVTSAQKNPTAFYLCATGKQGNTGELFFGEGSRLTVL.

The CDR3: CASSRDRGPYEQYF. The CDR3 DNA is TGCGCCAGCAGTCGGGACAGGGGTCCCTACGAGCAGTACTTC. The genes are TRBV5-1 and TRBJ2-7; 10 nucleotides align to TRBD1. The V gene end was trimmed by 5 bases and the J gene end by 2 bases; junction bases not matched to a gene: 4. CDR1 SGHRS and CDR2 YFSETQ come from the germline V gene. The CDR3 has 14 residues.

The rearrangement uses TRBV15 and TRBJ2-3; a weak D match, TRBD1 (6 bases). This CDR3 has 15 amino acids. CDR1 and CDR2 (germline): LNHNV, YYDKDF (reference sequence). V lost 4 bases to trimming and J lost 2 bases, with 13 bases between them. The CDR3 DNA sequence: TGTGCCACCAGCAAGGGCAGGGGCCTCACAGATACGCAGTATTTT. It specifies CATSKGRGLTDTQYF.

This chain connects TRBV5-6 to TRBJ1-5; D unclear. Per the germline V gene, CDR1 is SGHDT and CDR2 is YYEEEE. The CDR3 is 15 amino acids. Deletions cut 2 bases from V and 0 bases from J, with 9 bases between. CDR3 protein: CASSFGTDSNQPQHF. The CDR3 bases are TGTGCCAGCAGCTTCGGCACTGATAGCAATCAGCCCCAGCATTTT. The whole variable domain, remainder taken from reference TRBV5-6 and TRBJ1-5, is DAGVTQSPTHLIKTRGQQVTLRCSPKSGHDTVSWYQQALGQGPQFIFQYYEEEERQRGNFPDRFSGHQFPNYSSELNVNALLLGDSALYLCASSFGTDSNQPQHFGDGTRLSIL.

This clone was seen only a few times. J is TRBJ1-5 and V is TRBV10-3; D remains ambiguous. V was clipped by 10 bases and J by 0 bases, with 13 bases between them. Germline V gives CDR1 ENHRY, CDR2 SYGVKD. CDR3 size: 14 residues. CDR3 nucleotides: TGTGCCACAAGGGCAGAGAATAGCAATCAGCCCCAGCATTTT. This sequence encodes CATRAENSNQPQHF.

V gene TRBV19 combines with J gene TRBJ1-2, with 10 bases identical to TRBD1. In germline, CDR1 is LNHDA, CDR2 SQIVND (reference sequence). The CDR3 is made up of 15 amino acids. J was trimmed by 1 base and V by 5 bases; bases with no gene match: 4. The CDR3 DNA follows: TGTGCCAGTAGTCCCGACAGGGGGCTTAACTATGGCTACACCTTC. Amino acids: CASSPDRGLNYGYTF.

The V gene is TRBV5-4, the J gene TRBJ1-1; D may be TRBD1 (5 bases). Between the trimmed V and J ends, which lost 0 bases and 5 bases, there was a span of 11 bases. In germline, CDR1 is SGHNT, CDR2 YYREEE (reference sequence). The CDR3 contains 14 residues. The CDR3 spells CASSLDQGRTEAFF. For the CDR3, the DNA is TGTGCCAGCAGCTTGGATCAGGGACGAACTGAAGCTTTCTTT.

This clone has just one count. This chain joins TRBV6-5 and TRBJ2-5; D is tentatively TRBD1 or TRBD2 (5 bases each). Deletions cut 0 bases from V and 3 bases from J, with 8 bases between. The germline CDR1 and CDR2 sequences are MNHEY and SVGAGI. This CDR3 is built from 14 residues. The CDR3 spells CASSYSGREETQYF. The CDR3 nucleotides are TGTGCCAGCAGTTACTCGGGACGGGAAGAGACCCAGTACTTC.

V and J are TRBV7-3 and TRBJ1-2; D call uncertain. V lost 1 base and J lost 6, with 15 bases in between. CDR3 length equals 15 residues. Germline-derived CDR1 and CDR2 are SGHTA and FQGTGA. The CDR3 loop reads CASSLSGPLGDGYTF. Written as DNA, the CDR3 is TGTGCCAGCAGCTTAAGTGGGCCCCTGGGTGATGGCTACACCTTC.

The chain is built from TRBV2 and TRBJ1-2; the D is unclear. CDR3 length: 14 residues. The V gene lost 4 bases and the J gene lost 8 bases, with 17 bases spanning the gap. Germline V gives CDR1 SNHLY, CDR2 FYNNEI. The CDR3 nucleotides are TGTGCCAGCAGTGTAGCGGTTTCTCTTGCGGGCTACACCTTC. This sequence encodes CASSVAVSLAGYTF.

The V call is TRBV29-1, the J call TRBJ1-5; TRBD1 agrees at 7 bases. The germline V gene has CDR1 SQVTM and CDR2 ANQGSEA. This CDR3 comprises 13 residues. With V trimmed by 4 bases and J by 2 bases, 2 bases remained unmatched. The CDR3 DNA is TGCAGCGTTGTTACAGGGGGCAATCAGCCCCAGCATTTT. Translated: CSVVTGGNQPQHF.

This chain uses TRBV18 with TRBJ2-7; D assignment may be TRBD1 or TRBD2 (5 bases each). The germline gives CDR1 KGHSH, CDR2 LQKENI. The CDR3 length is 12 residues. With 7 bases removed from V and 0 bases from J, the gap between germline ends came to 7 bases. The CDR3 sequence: CASWGSSYEQYF. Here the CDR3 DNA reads TGTGCCAGCTGGGGGAGCTCCTACGAGCAGTACTTC.

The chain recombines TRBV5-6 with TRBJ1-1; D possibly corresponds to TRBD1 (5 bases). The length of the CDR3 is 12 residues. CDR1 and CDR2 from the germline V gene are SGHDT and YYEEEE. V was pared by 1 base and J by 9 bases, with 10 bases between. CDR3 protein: CASSLWGYQAFF. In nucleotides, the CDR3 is TGTGCCAGCAGCTTGTGGGGGTATCAAGCTTTCTTT.

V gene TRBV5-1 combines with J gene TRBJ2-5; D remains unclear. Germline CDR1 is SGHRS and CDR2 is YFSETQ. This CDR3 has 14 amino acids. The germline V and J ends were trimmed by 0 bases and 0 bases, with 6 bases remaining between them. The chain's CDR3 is CASSLVGYQETQYF. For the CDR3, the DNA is TGCGCCAGCAGCTTGGTAGGGTACCAAGAGACCCAGTACTTC. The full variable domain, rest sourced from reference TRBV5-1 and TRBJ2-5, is KAGVTQTPRYLIKTRGQQVTLSCSPISGHRSVSWYQQTPGQGLQFLFEYFSETQRNKGNFPGRFSGRQFSNSRSEMNVSTLELGDSALYLCASSLVGYQETQYFGPGTRLLVL.

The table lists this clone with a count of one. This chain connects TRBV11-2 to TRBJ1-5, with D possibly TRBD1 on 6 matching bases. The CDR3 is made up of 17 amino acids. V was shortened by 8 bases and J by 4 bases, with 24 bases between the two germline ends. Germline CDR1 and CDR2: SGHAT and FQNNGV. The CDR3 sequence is CASAQGPAGDENQPQHF. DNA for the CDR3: TGTGCCAGCGCCCAAGGCCCCGCAGGGGATGAAAATCAGCCCCAGCATTTT.